Sequencing of this T cell receptor beta chain was carried out in a study of shared clonotypes between healthy human individuals. The CDR3 totals 13 residues. The ends were cut back, 3 bases at V and 11 bases at J, with 19 bases in the middle. The germline gives CDR1 GTSNPN, CDR2 SVGIG (reference sequence). Some clones are missing from TCRdb's copy, which holds only in-frame ones; the method was immunoSEQ multiplex PCR. Among around 2.3 million clones listed, approximately 96% were seen once. The chain links TRBV30 to TRBJ1-1; D possibly corresponds to TRBD1 (6 bases). The specimen was naive CD4+ T cells sorted from blood. Subset noted: CD45RA+ positively selected. The receptor comes from a man younger than 35 in good health. CDR3: CAWRDRRAGWAFF. CDR3 sequence (DNA): TGTGCCTGGAGGGACAGACGGGCCGGTTGGGCTTTCTTT.